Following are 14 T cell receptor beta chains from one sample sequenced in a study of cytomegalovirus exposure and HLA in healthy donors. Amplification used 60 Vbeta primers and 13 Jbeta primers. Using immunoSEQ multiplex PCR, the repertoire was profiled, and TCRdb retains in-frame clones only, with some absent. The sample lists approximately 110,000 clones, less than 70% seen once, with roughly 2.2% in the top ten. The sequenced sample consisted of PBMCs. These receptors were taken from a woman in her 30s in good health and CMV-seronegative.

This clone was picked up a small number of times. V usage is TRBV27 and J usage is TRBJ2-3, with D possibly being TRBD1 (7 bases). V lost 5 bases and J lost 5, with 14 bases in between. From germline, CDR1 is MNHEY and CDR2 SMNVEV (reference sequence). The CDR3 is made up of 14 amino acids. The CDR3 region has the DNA TGTGCCAGCAGTGTAAGACAGGGAGGAGATACGCAGTATTTT. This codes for CASSVRQGGDTQYF.

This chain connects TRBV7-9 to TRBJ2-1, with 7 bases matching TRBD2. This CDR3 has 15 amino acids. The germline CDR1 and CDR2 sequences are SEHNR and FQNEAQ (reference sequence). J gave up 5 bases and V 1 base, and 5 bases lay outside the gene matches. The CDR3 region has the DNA TGTGCCAGCAGCTTAGGGGCTAGCGGTAACAATGAGCAGTTCTTC. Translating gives CASSLGASGNNEQFF.

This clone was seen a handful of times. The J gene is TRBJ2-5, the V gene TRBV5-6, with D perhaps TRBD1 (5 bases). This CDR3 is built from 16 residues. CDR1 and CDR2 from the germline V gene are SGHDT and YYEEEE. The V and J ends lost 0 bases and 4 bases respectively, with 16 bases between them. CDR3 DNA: TGTGCCAGCAGCTTGGAGGCCCCAGGGTTGGGAGAGACCCAGTACTTC. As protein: CASSLEAPGLGETQYF.

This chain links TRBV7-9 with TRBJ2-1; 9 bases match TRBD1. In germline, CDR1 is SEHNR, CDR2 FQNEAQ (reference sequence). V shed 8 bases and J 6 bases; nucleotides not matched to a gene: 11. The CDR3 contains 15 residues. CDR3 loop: CASVTGQGPFNEQFF. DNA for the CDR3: TGTGCCAGCGTAACCGGACAGGGGCCCTTCAATGAGCAGTTCTTC.

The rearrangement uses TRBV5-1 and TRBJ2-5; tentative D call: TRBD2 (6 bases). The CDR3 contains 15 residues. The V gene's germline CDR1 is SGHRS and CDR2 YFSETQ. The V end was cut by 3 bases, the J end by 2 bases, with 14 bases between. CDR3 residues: CASSSLSGSQETQYF. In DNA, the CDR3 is TGCGCCAGCAGCTCGCTTAGCGGCAGTCAAGAGACCCAGTACTTC.

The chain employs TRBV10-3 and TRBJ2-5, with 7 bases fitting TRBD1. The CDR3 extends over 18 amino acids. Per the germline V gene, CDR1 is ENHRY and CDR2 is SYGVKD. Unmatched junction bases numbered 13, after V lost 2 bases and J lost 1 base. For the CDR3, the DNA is TGTGCCATCAGTGAGCCCCGCTCTTCCAGACAGGGCCAAGAGACCCAGTACTTC. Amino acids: CAISEPRSSRQGQETQYF.

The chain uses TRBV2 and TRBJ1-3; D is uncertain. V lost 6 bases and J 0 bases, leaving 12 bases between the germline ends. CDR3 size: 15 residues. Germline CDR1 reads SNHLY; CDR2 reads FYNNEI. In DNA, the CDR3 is TGTGCCAGCAGAGTAGACATCGTCTCTGGAAACACCATATATTTT. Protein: CASRVDIVSGNTIYF.

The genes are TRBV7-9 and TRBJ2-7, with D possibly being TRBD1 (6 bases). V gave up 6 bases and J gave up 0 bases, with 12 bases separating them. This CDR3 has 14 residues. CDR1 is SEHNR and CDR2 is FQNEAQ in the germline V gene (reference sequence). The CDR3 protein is CASSLTGNSYEQYF. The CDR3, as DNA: TGTGCCAGCAGTCTTACAGGGAACTCCTACGAGCAGTACTTC.

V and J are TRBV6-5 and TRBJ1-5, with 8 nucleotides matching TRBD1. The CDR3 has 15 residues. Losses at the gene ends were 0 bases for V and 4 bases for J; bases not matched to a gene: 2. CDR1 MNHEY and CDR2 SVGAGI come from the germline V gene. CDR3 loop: CASSYSRQGNQPQHF. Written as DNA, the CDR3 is TGTGCCAGCAGTTACTCCAGACAGGGGAATCAGCCCCAGCATTTT.

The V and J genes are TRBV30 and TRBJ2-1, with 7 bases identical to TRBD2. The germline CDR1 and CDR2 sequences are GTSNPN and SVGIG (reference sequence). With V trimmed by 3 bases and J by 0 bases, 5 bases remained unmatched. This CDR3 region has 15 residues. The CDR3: CAWRPRTSSYNEQFF. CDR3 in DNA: TGTGCCTGGAGACCTCGGACTAGCTCCTACAATGAGCAGTTCTTC. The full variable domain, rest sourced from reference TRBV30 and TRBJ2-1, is SQTIHQWPATLVQPVGSPLSLECTVEGTSNPNLYWYRQAAGRGLQLLFYSVGIGQISSEVPQNLSASRPQDRQFILSSKKLLLSDSGFYLCAWRPRTSSYNEQFFGPGTRLTVL.

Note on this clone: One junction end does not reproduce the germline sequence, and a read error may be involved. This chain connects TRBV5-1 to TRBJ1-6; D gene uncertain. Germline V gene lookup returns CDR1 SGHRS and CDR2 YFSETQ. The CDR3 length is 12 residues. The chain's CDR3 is CASSSNNSPLHF. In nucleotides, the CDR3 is TGCGCCAGCAGCTCCAATAATTCACCCCTCCACTTT.

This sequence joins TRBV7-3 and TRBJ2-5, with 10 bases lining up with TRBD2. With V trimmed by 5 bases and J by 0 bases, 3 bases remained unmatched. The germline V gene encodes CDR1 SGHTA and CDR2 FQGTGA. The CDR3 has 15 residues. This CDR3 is CASSQAGGYQETQYF. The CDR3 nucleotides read TGTGCCAGCAGCCAAGCGGGAGGGTACCAAGAGACCCAGTACTTC.

CDR3 residues: CASSADRAPGSSVVNYGYTF. CDR3 coding DNA: TGTGCCAGCAGCGCGGACAGGGCCCCGGGGAGTTCAGTGGTGAACTATGGCTACACCTTC. The gene calls are TRBV5-8 and TRBJ1-2, with TRBD1 matching 8 bases. Germline CDR1 reads SGHTS; CDR2 reads YDEGEE. The CDR3 spans 20 residues. J gave up 2 bases and V 4 bases, and 22 bases lay outside the gene matches.

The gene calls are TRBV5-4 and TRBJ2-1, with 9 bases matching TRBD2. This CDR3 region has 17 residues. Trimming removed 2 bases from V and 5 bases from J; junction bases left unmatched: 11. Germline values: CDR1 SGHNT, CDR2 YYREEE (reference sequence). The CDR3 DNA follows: TGTGCCAGCAGCTTAGAGCCGGTTAGCGGGGGTCACAATGAGCAGTTCTTC. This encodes CASSLEPVSGGHNEQFF. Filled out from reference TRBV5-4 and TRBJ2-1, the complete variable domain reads ETGVTQSPTHLIKTRGQQVTLRCSSQSGHNTVSWYQQALGQGPQFIFQYYREEENGRGNFPPRFSGLQFPNYSSELNVNALELDDSALYLCASSLEPVSGGHNEQFFGPGTRLTVL.